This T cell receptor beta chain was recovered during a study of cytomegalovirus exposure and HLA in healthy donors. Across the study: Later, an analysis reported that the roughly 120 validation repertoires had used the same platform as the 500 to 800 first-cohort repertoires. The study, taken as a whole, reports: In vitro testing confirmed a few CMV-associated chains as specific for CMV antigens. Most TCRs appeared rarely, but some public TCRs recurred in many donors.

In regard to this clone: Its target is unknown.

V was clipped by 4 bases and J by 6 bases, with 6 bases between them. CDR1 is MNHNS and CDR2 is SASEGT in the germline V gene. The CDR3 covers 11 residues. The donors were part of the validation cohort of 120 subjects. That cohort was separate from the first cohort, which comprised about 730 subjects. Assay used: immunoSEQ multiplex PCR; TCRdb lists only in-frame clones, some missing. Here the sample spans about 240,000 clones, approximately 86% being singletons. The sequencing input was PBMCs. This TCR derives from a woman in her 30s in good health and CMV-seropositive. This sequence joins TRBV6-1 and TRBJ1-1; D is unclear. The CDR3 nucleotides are TGTGCCAGCAGTGGTTTCGCTGAAGCTTTCTTT. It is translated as CASSGFAEAFF.